What follows are 27 T cell receptor beta chains derived from one specimen sequenced in a study of T cells in localized non-small cell lung cancer. Profiling relied on immunoSEQ multiplex PCR, and the TCRdb table lists in-frame clones only, not all of them. The top ten clones hold approximately 6% of a sample with 4,000 to 4,500 clones, about 38% of them seen once. The specimen comprised lung tumor tissue, sampled before any cancer treatment. All receptors come from a woman between 40 and 69 years old with stage I lung adenocarcinoma.

On this clone: The limits of the CDR3 on the DNA are not certain, so only TCRdb's listed CDR3 is given. This rearrangement joins TRBV19 to TRBJ2-7; the D call TRBD1 from the table was never checked on the DNA. A total of 15 residues make up the CDR3, ends included. Germline V CDR1 and CDR2: LNHDA, SQIVND (reference sequence). This CDR3 is CASSIRARGLYEQYF.

CDR3 region: CAAGQGANPDYGYTF. CDR3 sequence (DNA): TGTGCCGCTGGGCAGGGGGCGAATCCGGACTATGGCTACACCTTC. The V call is TRBV19, the J call TRBJ1-2; the match to TRBD1 covers 8 bases. V shed 11 bases, J shed 3 bases, and the junction held 14 bases outside the gene matches. Germline assignment: CDR1 LNHDA and CDR2 SQIVND (reference sequence). CDR3 size: 15 residues.

The chain joins TRBV9 to TRBJ2-6; D not resolved. V was shortened by 5 bases and J by 4 bases, with 7 bases between the two germline ends. This CDR3 region has 13 residues. Germline-derived CDR1 and CDR2 are SGDLS and YYNGEE. CDR3 sequence: CASSSPGANVLTF. The DNA for the CDR3 is TGTGCCAGCAGTTCCCCCGGGGCCAACGTCCTGACTTTC.

This chain uses TRBV6-8 with TRBJ1-5, with unresolved D. Trimming took off 2 bases at V and 7 bases at J, with 6 bases between the two ends. The CDR3 is 12 residues long. CDR1 is MNHGY, CDR2 SAAAGT, per germline. The DNA for the CDR3 is TGTGCCAGCAGTTACGGGCCCCAGCCCCAGCATTTT. Residues: CASSYGPQPQHF.

This clone was picked up a small number of times. V is TRBV6-8 and J is TRBJ2-5; D is possibly TRBD1 (5 bases). The germline CDR1 and CDR2 sequences are MNHGY and SAAAGT. Trimming stripped 5 bases from V and 5 bases from J, with 15 bases between. The CDR3 length is 14 residues. The DNA for the CDR3 is TGTGCCAGCAGTGACCAGGGCTCGTGGGAGACCCAGTACTTC. Amino acids: CASSDQGSWETQYF.

This chain links TRBV14 with TRBJ2-1; 9 bases map to TRBD2. Germline V lookup: CDR1 SGHDN, CDR2 FVKESK. V shed 1 base and J 14 bases; nucleotides not matched to a gene: 3. CDR3 length: 12 amino acids. CDR3 sequence (DNA): TGTGCCAGCAGCCAAGGGGGACTAGCCGAGTTCTTC. Its translation is CASSQGGLAEFF.

The J gene is TRBJ2-7, the V gene TRBV9; 7 nucleotides match TRBD1. J was trimmed by 2 bases and V by 7 bases; bases with no gene match: 6. The CDR3 has 13 residues. In germline, CDR1 is SGDLS, CDR2 YYNGEE. The CDR3 here is CASDRTGAYEQYF. The DNA of the CDR3 is TGTGCCAGCGACAGGACAGGCGCCTACGAGCAGTACTTC.

The chain combines TRBV10-2 with TRBJ2-5; D could derive from TRBD1 or TRBD2 (5 bases each). Between the trimmed V and J ends, which lost 6 bases and 9 bases, there was a span of 14 bases. From germline, CDR1 is WSHSY and CDR2 SAAADI. The CDR3 is 12 residues long. Here the CDR3 reads CASSEGFWPQYF. The CDR3 DNA is TGCGCCAGCAGCGAGGGGTTCTGGCCCCAGTACTTC.

This clone was recorded a few times. This rearrangement joins TRBV9 to TRBJ2-7; 11 nucleotides match TRBD2. The CDR3 spans 17 residues. Per germline, CDR1 SGDLS and CDR2 YYNGEE. Losses at the gene ends were 0 bases for V and 2 bases for J; bases not matched to a gene: 7. CDR3 coding DNA: TGTGCCAGCAGCGTAGCCCTCTCGACTAGCGGGACCTACGAGCAGTACTTC. It is translated as CASSVALSTSGTYEQYF.

The CDR3 sequence: CASSTQSGPLPQHF. In DNA, the CDR3 is TGTGCCAGTAGTACTCAATCGGGGCCGCTACCCCAGCATTTT. This chain joins TRBV19 and TRBJ1-5; maybe TRBD1 (5 bases). This CDR3 region has 14 residues. Germline CDR1 is LNHDA and CDR2 is SQIVND (reference sequence). V gave up 4 bases and J gave up 10 bases, with 17 bases separating them.

The V and J genes are TRBV29-1 and TRBJ2-5, with a possible D match to TRBD1 (5 bases). This CDR3 has 12 amino acids. Trimming took 5 bases from V and 2 from J, leaving 9 bases between them. Germline CDR1 is SQVTM and CDR2 is ANQGSEA. The CDR3 region is CSVSQGQETQYF. The CDR3 DNA follows: TGCAGCGTTTCCCAGGGTCAAGAGACCCAGTACTTC.

The chain combines TRBV19 with TRBJ2-3; D unclear. V lost 6 bases and J lost 6, with 7 bases in between. This CDR3 has 11 amino acids. The germline gives CDR1 LNHDA, CDR2 SQIVND (reference sequence). Here the CDR3 DNA reads TGTGCCAGTAGGAGAGAGGATACGCAGTATTTT. Amino acid sequence: CASRREDTQYF.

The DNA for the CDR3 is TGTGCCAGCTCACCACGACAGAACACCGGGGAGCTGTTTTTT. Translation gives CASSPRQNTGELFF. The J gene is TRBJ2-2, the V gene TRBV18, with unresolved D. With 1 base removed from V and 1 base from J, the gap between germline ends came to 4 bases. Germline V gene data show CDR1 as KGHSH and CDR2 as LQKENI. The CDR3 sequence is 14 residues long.

The chain is built from TRBV28 and TRBJ2-7, with TRBD1 identical over 11 bases. V gave up 3 bases and J gave up 3 bases; unmatched junction bases: 4. The CDR3 is 15 residues long. Per germline, CDR1 MDHEN and CDR2 SYDVKM. The CDR3: CASSFTGTGGYEQYF. As DNA, the CDR3 is TGTGCCAGCAGTTTCACCGGGACAGGGGGCTACGAGCAGTACTTC.

The gene calls are TRBV19 and TRBJ2-5; weak D call: TRBD2 (6 bases). Trimming shortened V by 2 bases and J by 5 bases, and 21 bases separated the two germline ends. CDR3 length: 17 amino acids. Germline V lookup: CDR1 LNHDA, CDR2 SQIVND (reference sequence). CDR3 residues: CASSIKVRYGSGETQYF. The CDR3, as DNA: TGTGCCAGTAGTATAAAGGTCCGGTACGGGAGCGGGGAGACCCAGTACTTC.

The chain employs TRBV18 and TRBJ1-5; D remains unclear. The CDR3 sequence is 15 residues long. V lost 3 bases to trimming and J lost 2 bases, with 11 bases between them. Germline assignment: CDR1 KGHSH and CDR2 LQKENI. CDR3 region: CASSPLGDGNQPQHF. DNA for the CDR3: TGTGCCAGCTCACCCCTCGGGGATGGCAATCAGCCCCAGCATTTT. Full variable domain (rest looked up from reference TRBV18 and TRBJ1-5): NAGVMQNPRHLVRRRGQEARLRCSPMKGHSHVYWYRQLPEEGLKFMVYLQKENIIDESGMPKERFSAEFPKEGPSILRIQQVVRGDSAAYFCASSPLGDGNQPQHFGDGTRLSIL.

The chain has TRBV10-2 and TRBJ2-7; D call uncertain. Germline lookup yields CDR1 WSHSY and CDR2 SAAADI. There are 12 residues in the CDR3. V dropped 2 bases and J dropped 3 bases, with 5 bases sitting between them. DNA of the CDR3: TGCGCCAGCAGTGAGCAGTTCTACGAGCAGTACTTC. Protein sequence: CASSEQFYEQYF.

This clone was counted only a few times. This chain uses TRBV6-8 with TRBJ2-5; D unclear. This CDR3 has 12 residues. CDR1 MNHGY and CDR2 SAAAGT come from the germline V gene. Trimming removed 5 bases from V and 7 bases from J, with 11 bases in between. CDR3 nucleotides: TGTGCCAGCAGTGATGTAGGCGGGACCCAGTACTTC. Residues: CASSDVGGTQYF.

By its share, this clone is medium-sized. This chain uses TRBV30 with TRBJ2-2; TRBD2 is a possible D gene (6 bases). V lost 1 base and J 9 bases, leaving 15 bases between the germline ends. CDR1 and CDR2 (germline): GTSNPN, SVGIG (reference sequence). The CDR3 has 14 amino acids. CDR3 sequence reads: CAWSGPGDARELFF. The DNA for the CDR3 is TGTGCCTGGAGTGGACCGGGGGATGCAAGGGAGCTGTTTTTT.

The chain combines TRBV18 with TRBJ1-1; possibly TRBD1 for D (5 bases). Trimming took 0 bases from V and 4 from J, leaving 12 bases between them. The CDR3 runs to 15 residues. The germline CDR1 and CDR2 sequences are KGHSH and LQKENI. The CDR3 DNA follows: TGTGCCAGCTCACCACCGAACTCCGGGGGCACTGAAGCTTTCTTT. It yields the protein CASSPPNSGGTEAFF.

The chain uses TRBV10-2 and TRBJ2-2, with D possibly matching TRBD2 (5 bases). Trimming pared 6 bases from V and 1 base from J, leaving 12 bases between. Germline CDR1 reads WSHSY; CDR2 reads SAAADI. The CDR3 spans 15 residues. The CDR3 loop reads CASSGNFRNTGELFF. The CDR3 DNA sequence: TGCGCCAGCAGCGGGAACTTCAGGAACACCGGGGAGCTGTTTTTT.

The chain is built from TRBV28 and TRBJ2-7; D is possibly TRBD1 (5 bases). V lost 1 base and J 6 bases, leaving 7 bases between the germline ends. Germline CDR1 is MDHEN and CDR2 is SYDVKM. The CDR3 runs 12 residues. CDR3 nucleotide sequence: TGTGCCAGCAGTTTATCAGGGCCCGAGCAGTACTTC. Encoded protein: CASSLSGPEQYF.

The V call is TRBV5-1, the J call TRBJ2-5; 11 bases match TRBD2. CDR1 SGHRS and CDR2 YFSETQ come from the germline V gene. The junction had 9 bases not matched to a gene; V was cut back by 4 bases and J by 7 bases. There are 15 residues in the CDR3. The CDR3 DNA sequence: TGCGCCAGCAGCAGTGTAGCGGGAGGGTCGGCGACCCAGTACTTC. Protein: CASSSVAGGSATQYF.

The chain uses TRBV10-3 and TRBJ2-2; TRBD1 agrees at 8 bases. The V gene end was trimmed by 0 bases and the J gene end by 3 bases; junction bases not matched to a gene: 0. This CDR3 contains 15 residues. Germline V gives CDR1 ENHRY, CDR2 SYGVKD. The chain's CDR3 is CAISESDRDTGELFF. In nucleotides, the CDR3 is TGTGCCATCAGTGAGTCGGACAGGGACACCGGGGAGCTGTTTTTT.

This chain connects TRBV11-3 to TRBJ1-5, with TRBD1 matching over 7 bases. The CDR3 runs to 16 residues. J lost 6 bases, V lost 5 bases, and 13 bases had no gene match. Germline CDR1 reads SGHNT; CDR2 reads YENEEA. This chain's CDR3 is CASSPRGRGSTQPQHF. The CDR3 DNA reads as TGTGCCAGCAGCCCTAGGGGCAGGGGGTCAACTCAGCCCCAGCATTTT.

The J gene is TRBJ1-5, the V gene TRBV28; 8 bases fit TRBD1. Germline V CDR1 and CDR2: MDHEN, SYDVKM. After removal of 4 bases from V and 6 bases from J, the junction contained 5 bases not matched to a gene. The CDR3 totals 14 residues. This chain's CDR3 is CASSSPGGLQPQHF. The DNA of the CDR3 is TGTGCCAGCAGTTCCCCAGGGGGCCTTCAGCCCCAGCATTTT.

The chain carries TRBV18 and TRBJ2-3; tentatively, D is TRBD1 (5 bases). The CDR3 consists of 14 residues. In germline, CDR1 is KGHSH, CDR2 LQKENI. Trimming pared 5 bases from V and 2 bases from J, leaving 11 bases between. The CDR3: CASSSQANTDTQYF. DNA of the CDR3: TGTGCCAGCTCATCACAGGCAAACACAGATACGCAGTATTTT.